Below, one T cell receptor (beta chain) is given with its context. Original methodology: By means of reference gene primer amplification, nucleated cell counts were estimated. The repertoire was sequenced with immunoSEQ multiplex PCR; TCRdb's copy has only in-frame clones and lacks some. V and J calls and clone size are copied from that table; D and trimming were computed from the DNA. The sample gives 100,000 to 150,000 clones, 85% to 90% of which show up once; 1.5% to 1.7% is in the top ten. The sample belongs to a study of blood T cell repertoires in COVID-19. Study-wide context: There were acute and convalescent COVID-19 samples, and they came from the United States, Italy and Spain. Nucleic acid was either cDNA or gDNA, and it came from T cells, B-cell-depleted T cells, or PBMCs.

V was trimmed by 4 bases and J by 8 bases, leaving 18 bases between them. CDR3 length: 15 residues. Germline assignment: CDR1 KGHSH and CDR2 LQKENI. This receptor was identified in a human donor in a cohort sampled during active COVID-19. The genes are TRBV18 and TRBJ1-5; D perhaps matches TRBD1 (6 bases). What was sequenced was peripheral blood. CDR3: CASSRSPTPGEPQHF. The DNA for the CDR3 is TGTGCCAGCTCACGCTCTCCGACGCCAGGGGAGCCCCAGCATTTT.